This TCR beta chain appears in the sequencing data of a study of beta chain features in type 1 diabetes. Broader study findings: Highly expressing activated T cells could be over-counted with a cDNA template.

The CDR3 totals 15 residues. CDR1 is SGHRS and CDR2 is YFSETQ in the germline V gene. Trimming removed 1 base from V and 4 bases from J; junction bases left unmatched: 6. Expressed TCRB transcripts were sequenced because the isolated RNA had all been reverse transcribed beforehand. Clones were sequenced by immunoSEQ multiplex PCR, and TCRdb holds only the in-frame ones, with some missing. This table has about 320,000 clones, 14% appearing once. This clone has a handful of counts. The antigen remains undetermined. Other DNA variants within this sample encode the same CDR3. The rearrangement links TRBV5-1 to TRBJ2-5; 8 bases line up with TRBD1. Sequenced material: central memory CD4+ T cells from blood. The receptor was derived from a man aged 25-40 years in good health. This chain's CDR3 is CASSLRQGRRETQYF. DNA of the CDR3: TGCGCCAGCAGCTTGAGACAGGGGCGGCGAGAGACCCAGTACTTC.